This passage covers 3 T cell receptor beta chains from one sample sequenced in a study of blood T cells in healthy people across ages. Alongside a J-beta primer mix, a sample-barcoded 5' primer served in a second PCR lasting about 7 to 12 cycles. In TCRdb, the 5' RACE reads were re-called with MiXCR into one record per CDR3 protein. Of 2 million or so distinct CDR3 sequences listed, around half are singletons. Sequencing used blood. These receptors were collected from a woman aged 40 to 50 in good health.

The gene calls are TRBV4-3 and TRBJ2-1; 11 bases are shared with TRBD2. This CDR3 is 17 amino acids long. V gave up 2 bases and J gave up 3 bases; unmatched junction bases: 6. Germline-derived CDR1 and CDR2 are LGHNA and YSLEER. The CDR3, as DNA: TGCGCCAGCAGCCAACCCCTAGCGGGGGGCTACTACAATGAGCAGTTCTTC. Its translation is CASSQPLAGGYYNEQFF.

This clonotype was counted between two and nine times. The J gene is TRBJ2-5, the V gene TRBV6-6; D gene unclear. The CDR3 covers 12 residues. Germline lookup yields CDR1 MNHNY and CDR2 SVGAGI (reference sequence). Trimming left V 7 bases short and J 0 bases short, with 6 bases between. For the CDR3, the DNA is TGTGCCAGCAACGGAGACCAAGAGACCCAGTACTTC. Translated, it gives CASNGDQETQYF.

The chain combines TRBV2 with TRBJ2-1; D tentatively reads TRBD1 or TRBD2 (5 bases each). This CDR3 is 16 amino acids long. The V gene lost 6 bases and the J gene lost 5 bases, with 20 bases spanning the gap. Per the germline V gene, CDR1 is SNHLY and CDR2 is FYNNEI. The CDR3 reads CASRWDRRTMDNEQFF. The CDR3 DNA follows: TGTGCCAGCAGGTGGGACCGCCGAACAATGGACAATGAGCAGTTCTTC.